These 8 T cell receptor beta chains were all obtained from the same sample, sequenced in a study of T cell repertoires in cytomegalovirus infection. MiXCR, applied by TCRdb to the reads, yields one record per CDR3 protein. The table includes around 630,000 distinct CDR3 sequences, 24% detected once. Sequenced material: CD8+ T cells from PBMCs. The source of these receptors is a human donor in good health (CMV status not recorded). Some clones in this sample may be carry-over from other donors' samples.

This clonotype was counted between two and nine times. This chain joins TRBV6-5 and TRBJ1-5; D remains ambiguous. The length of the CDR3 is 15 residues. V lost 2 bases to trimming and J lost 5 bases, with 13 bases between them. Per germline, CDR1 MNHEY and CDR2 SVGAGI. The CDR3 DNA sequence: TGTGCCAGCAGTTACACCATTGGTAGTCATCAGCCCCAGCATTTT. As protein: CASSYTIGSHQPQHF.

This clonotype was seen repeatedly, ten times or more. The chain recombines TRBV7-6 with TRBJ2-5, with D unclear. V was trimmed by 2 bases and J by 4 bases, leaving 8 bases between them. Germline V CDR1 and CDR2: SGHVS, FNYEAQ. This CDR3 has 13 amino acids. The CDR3, as DNA: TGTGCCAGCAGCTTATTTCAATCAGAGACCCAGTACTTC. Amino acid sequence: CASSLFQSETQYF.

This clonotype occurred a few times. The chain uses TRBV27 and TRBJ1-6; 8 bases map to TRBD1. CDR3 length equals 15 residues. V lost 4 bases, J lost 10 bases, and 9 bases stayed unmatched. Per germline, CDR1 MNHEY and CDR2 SMNVEV (reference sequence). In nucleotides, the CDR3 is TGTGCCAGCAGTTGGACAGGGTCCCCTGGGTCACCCCTCCACTTT. The encoded protein is CASSWTGSPGSPLHF.

In its sample, this clonotype was seen a few times. The chain carries TRBV28 and TRBJ1-6; TRBD1 aligns across 8 bases. This CDR3 is 17 amino acids long. V lost 2 bases, J lost 2 bases, and 5 bases stayed unmatched. The germline gives CDR1 MDHEN, CDR2 SYDVKM. CDR3 loop: CASSLLDRATYNSPLHF. Here the CDR3 DNA reads TGTGCCAGCAGTTTACTGGACAGGGCTACCTATAATTCACCCCTCCACTTT.

J is TRBJ2-2 and V is TRBV28; D might be TRBD1 (6 bases). The V and J ends lost 2 bases and 13 bases respectively, with 17 bases between them. This CDR3 comprises 14 residues. Germline values: CDR1 MDHEN, CDR2 SYDVKM. The CDR3 DNA is TGTGCCAGCAGTTTAGGACAGTCCCCCGGTGGGCTGTTTTTT. This encodes CASSLGQSPGGLFF.

This clonotype has a count of ten or more. The rearrangement links TRBV28 to TRBJ2-5; possibly TRBD1 for D (6 bases). The V end lost 3 bases, the J end lost 5 bases, and 16 bases lay between the germline ends. CDR1 MDHEN and CDR2 SYDVKM come from the germline V gene. The CDR3 spans 15 residues. CDR3 sequence reads: CASSLPQGRRETQYF. CDR3 nucleotide sequence: TGTGCCAGCAGTTTGCCACAGGGTCGGCGGGAGACCCAGTACTTC.

This clonotype showed up just a few times. The V and J genes are TRBV14 and TRBJ1-6; D gene uncertain. Germline V gives CDR1 SGHDN, CDR2 FVKESK. V lost 0 bases, J lost 4 bases, and 7 bases lay in between. The CDR3 loop spans 15 amino acids. CDR3 sequence: CASSQDASYNSPLHF. DNA of the CDR3: TGTGCCAGCAGCCAAGACGCCAGTTATAATTCACCCCTCCACTTT.

This clonotype was counted a few times. V gene TRBV7-6 combines with J gene TRBJ2-1; 14 bases line up with TRBD2. The CDR3 has 15 amino acids. Per germline, CDR1 SGHVS and CDR2 FNYEAQ. The J segment lost 7 bases and the V segment lost 5 bases, leaving 4 bases of the junction unmatched. CDR3 residues: CASSRLAGGSNEQFF. The DNA for the CDR3 is TGTGCCAGCAGCCGACTAGCGGGGGGGTCTAATGAGCAGTTCTTC.